The 8 T cell receptor beta chains below all came from one sample that was sequenced in a study of lymphopenia after photon versus proton radiotherapy. Repertoires were generated with immunoSEQ multiplex PCR, while TCRdb's copy carries only in-frame clones and drops some. Among 37,000 or so clones listed, roughly 84% were seen once. This specimen consisted of peripheral blood, obtained from a patient treated with proton-based radiotherapy. These receptor sequences come from a woman in her sixties or seventies with pancreatic cancer. Some clones in this sample may be carry-over from other donors' samples.

This rearrangement joins TRBV7-9 to TRBJ1-2; 8 bases line up with TRBD1. CDR1 and CDR2 from the germline V gene are SEHNR and FQNEAQ (reference sequence). This CDR3 comprises 14 residues. V dropped 4 bases and J dropped 6; count of bases not matched to a gene: 7. The CDR3 protein is CASSSGQGGDGYTF. CDR3 sequence (DNA): TGTGCCAGCAGCTCCGGACAGGGCGGCGATGGCTACACCTTC.

The chain recombines TRBV18 with TRBJ2-1, with 7 positions matching TRBD1. CDR1 and CDR2 from the germline V gene are KGHSH and LQKENI. J was trimmed by 5 bases and V by 6 bases; bases with no gene match: 1. The CDR3 has 12 residues. CDR3 sequence (DNA): TGTGCCAGCTCGGGACAGAACAATGAGCAGTTCTTC. Translated: CASSGQNNEQFF. The entire variable domain, with the rest obtained from reference TRBV18 and TRBJ2-1, is as follows: NAGVMQNPRHLVRRRGQEARLRCSPMKGHSHVYWYRQLPEEGLKFMVYLQKENIIDESGMPKERFSAEFPKEGPSILRIQQVVRGDSAAYFCASSGQNNEQFFGPGTRLTVL.

Written as DNA, the CDR3 is TGTGCCATCAGTACAGGACAGGCCCGGACGGACTACACCTTC. It codes for CAISTGQARTDYTF. The chain links TRBV10-3 to TRBJ1-2; 7 nucleotides agree with TRBD1. The V gene's germline CDR1 is ENHRY and CDR2 SYGVKD. This CDR3 has 14 residues. V lost 5 bases to trimming and J lost 10 bases; unmatched junction nucleotides: 13.

This chain links TRBV5-6 with TRBJ1-1, with TRBD1 as a possible D gene (6 bases). This CDR3 has 14 amino acids. Looked up from germline, CDR1 is SGHDT and CDR2 is YYEEEE. V dropped 0 bases and J dropped 11 bases, with 17 bases sitting between them. The CDR3 nucleotides read TGTGCCAGCAGCTTGGATATCGTGGGGGCGTATGCTTTCTTT. This encodes CASSLDIVGAYAFF.

This clone was counted a few times. The V and J genes are TRBV25-1 and TRBJ1-1; 7 nucleotides match TRBD1. This CDR3 has 15 amino acids. Germline loops: CDR1 MGHDK, CDR2 SYGVNS. Trimming cost V 4 bases and J 2 bases; bases outside gene matches: 7. The CDR3 region has the DNA TGTGCCAGCAGTGCCTACAGGGGTCCAAACACTGAAGCTTTCTTT. This translates into CASSAYRGPNTEAFF.

This chain links TRBV18 with TRBJ2-2; 8 bases map to TRBD1. Unmatched junction bases numbered 11, after V lost 3 bases and J lost 5 bases. Germline V gives CDR1 KGHSH, CDR2 LQKENI. This CDR3 has 17 residues. The CDR3 here is CASSPRVGQGETGELFF. CDR3 nucleotides: TGTGCCAGCTCACCCCGAGTCGGACAGGGCGAAACCGGGGAGCTGTTTTTT.

The chain joins TRBV11-2 to TRBJ2-7; tentative D call: TRBD1 (6 bases). Germline values: CDR1 SGHAT, CDR2 FQNNGV. The V and J ends lost 1 base and 2 bases respectively, with 12 bases between them. This CDR3 has 15 amino acids. CDR3: CASSLVPGATYEQYF. CDR3 in DNA: TGTGCCAGCAGCTTAGTGCCAGGGGCGACCTACGAGCAGTACTTC.

The chain combines TRBV19 with TRBJ1-4, with unresolved D. Trimming stripped 5 bases from V and 0 bases from J, with 13 bases between. Germline V lookup: CDR1 LNHDA, CDR2 SQIVND (reference sequence). This CDR3 has 16 residues. The CDR3 loop is CASSDRPVATNEKLFF. CDR3 in DNA: TGTGCCAGTAGTGATAGACCAGTTGCAACTAATGAAAAACTGTTTTTT.